The 5 T cell receptor beta chains listed next were all sequenced from one sample in a study of tissue T cells after allogeneic stem cell transplantation. The assay was immunoSEQ multiplex PCR, and TCRdb's table has in-frame clones only and misses some. The table records 500 to 750 clones, 45% to 55% of them present only once. Sequencing used duodenal tissue, obtained at autopsy. These receptors all come from a female patient aged 40-69 years with steroid-refractory graft-versus-host disease after an allogeneic stem cell transplant. A subset of T cells may come from the graft donor.

This clone is a singleton in its sample. The V gene is TRBV6-5, the J gene TRBJ1-1; TRBD1 is a possible D gene (5 bases). The CDR3 has 15 residues. Trimming took 0 bases from V and 2 from J, leaving 10 bases between them. CDR1 is MNHEY, CDR2 SVGAGI, per germline. CDR3 protein: CASSYSRGSNTEAFF. CDR3 nucleotides: TGTGCCAGCAGTTACTCGAGGGGCAGTAACACTGAAGCTTTCTTT.

This clone came up a few times. The V and J genes are TRBV7-9 and TRBJ2-5, with D perhaps TRBD2 (6 bases). CDR3 length: 14 residues. Germline-derived CDR1 and CDR2 are SEHNR and FQNEAQ (reference sequence). Trimming stripped 2 bases from V and 5 bases from J, with 12 bases between. CDR3 bases: TGTGCCAGCAGCTTATGGACGGGGGAGGAGACCCAGTACTTC. As protein: CASSLWTGEETQYF. Supplemented by reference TRBV7-9 and TRBJ2-5, the full variable domain reads DTGVSQNPRHKITKRGQNVTFRCDPISEHNRLYWYRQTLGQGPEFLTYFQNEAQLEKSRLLSDRFSAERPKGSFSTLEIQRTEQGDSAMYLCASSLWTGEETQYFGPGTRLLVL.

This clone has just a few counts. The rearrangement links TRBV2 to TRBJ2-3; TRBD2 agrees at 12 bases. The ends lost 6 bases at V and 3 bases at J; junction bases unmatched: 7. The CDR3 length is 16 residues. Per the germline V gene, CDR1 is SNHLY and CDR2 is FYNNEI. This chain's CDR3 is CASRRLAGVWTDTQYF. The CDR3 coding sequence is TGTGCCAGCAGGAGACTAGCGGGAGTTTGGACAGATACGCAGTATTTT. Supplemented by reference TRBV2 and TRBJ2-3, the full variable domain reads EPEVTQTPSHQVTQMGQEVILRCVPISNHLYFYWYRQILGQKVEFLVSFYNNEISEKSEIFDDQFSVERPDGSNFTLKIRSTKLEDSAMYFCASRRLAGVWTDTQYFGPGTRLTVL.

The DNA of the CDR3 is TGTGCCAGCAGCCGACCTAGCGGGAGGGCGGGGGAGCAGTACTTC. It is translated as CASSRPSGRAGEQYF. V gene TRBV11-2 combines with J gene TRBJ2-7, with TRBD2 identical over 12 bases. CDR3 size: 15 residues. Trimming cost V 5 bases and J 7 bases; bases outside gene matches: 9. Per the germline V gene, CDR1 is SGHAT and CDR2 is FQNNGV.

This clone occurred a few times. This chain uses TRBV7-2 with TRBJ1-1; D remains unclear. Germline CDR1 is SGHTA and CDR2 is FQGNSA. Trimming took off 5 bases at V and 0 bases at J, with 10 bases between the two ends. The CDR3 contains 14 residues. This CDR3 is CASSLTWVNTEAFF. The CDR3 nucleotides are TGTGCCAGCAGCCTCACCTGGGTGAACACTGAAGCTTTCTTT.